Sequencing of this T cell receptor beta chain was carried out in a study of Graves' ophthalmopathy and Graves' hyperthyroidism. Findings and limits, study-wide: A model built from 13 signatures distinguished ophthalmopathy from stable hyperthyroidism with about 90% sensitivity and around 78% specificity. Ophthalmopathy progression was predicted with 65% to 71% sensitivity and about 72% specificity.

Note on this clonotype: Its antigen is undetermined.

Germline CDR1 and CDR2: SNHLY and FYNNEI. V lost 5 bases and J lost 5, with 13 bases in between. The CDR3 loop spans 13 amino acids. Amplification of TCR beta CDR3 regions used RNA transcripts. HTBI-primed RT-PCR formed the first round, and a multiplex PCR formed the second. Via MiXCR, TCRdb re-called the multiplex PCR reads, giving one row per CDR3 protein. This table has about 740,000 distinct CDR3 sequences, 40% appearing once. Pregnant or lactating patients and those with other autoimmune diseases or uncontrolled infections were excluded. Orbital computed tomography, thyroid ultrasound, TRAb, serum thyroxine and clinical symptoms formed the basis of diagnosis.

The J gene is TRBJ2-7, the V gene TRBV2, with no clear D. The specimen sequenced was peripheral blood. This TCR derives from an adult man with Graves' ophthalmopathy. In DNA form, the CDR3 reads TGTGCCAGCAGTCCCGCTAATGGCGACGAGCAGTACTTC. Its protein product is CASSPANGDEQYF.